This TCR beta chain is from a study of blood T cells in healthy people across ages. The study recruited healthy Caucasian donors from Russia who were aged about 6 to 90. A second PCR, run for about 6 to 11 cycles, used a sample-barcoded 5' primer plus a J-beta primer mix. TCRdb passed the 5' RACE reads through MiXCR, listing each CDR3 protein once. The sample lists roughly 500,000 distinct CDR3 sequences, 20% to 30% occurring once. The CDR3 spans 14 residues. J gave up 4 bases and V 5 bases, and 9 bases lay outside the gene matches. Germline lookup yields CDR1 SQVTM and CDR2 ANQGSEA. The same sample was also studied in work on T cells of mothers and their children.

This TCR derives from a boy between 10 and 17 years old in good health. V and J are TRBV29-1 and TRBJ2-3; TRBD1 matches at 7 bases. What was sequenced was blood. CDR3 nucleotides: TGCAGCGTTACAAACCGGGACAGAGCAGATACGCAGTATTTT. Its translation: CSVTNRDRADTQYF.